This TCR beta chain derives from a study of cytomegalovirus exposure and HLA in healthy donors (dated by TCRdb to 2016 to 2017). Regarding the research as a whole: An earlier analysis of several hundred of the donors reported about 250 Gb of sequence data and 100 million to 140 million unique TCR beta sequences from roughly 180 million T cells. An early release that covered around 590 HLA-typed donors contained approximately 300 gigabases of sequencing data and 65 million to 100 million unique TCR sequences. Of the roughly 400 genotyped donors, approximately 80% were placed in the genetic ancestry cluster associated with self-reported Caucasian donors. The study was designed to test whether signatures of past pathogen exposure could be identified by cataloging public T cell receptors. The study profiled the T cell repertoires of fewer than 850 subjects by immunosequencing and related them to cytomegalovirus serostatus. Besides the first cohort of about 730 subjects, a separate validation cohort made up of 120 different subjects was used. To predict cytomegalovirus infection status, the study brought together high-throughput TCR immunosequencing, statistical association of individual TCRs with disease status, and machine learning. In a later analysis, previously published TCR beta repertoires from hundreds of donors were re-analyzed and high-resolution HLA genotyping was added so that TCR occurrence patterns could be studied. Rather than drawing on any new phenotypic data, the later analysis identified candidate immune exposures from TCR beta sequences and the way those sequences occurred across donors. An earlier analysis of 500 to 650 of the donors applied high-throughput TCR beta sequencing to assess whether each TCR beta V gene segment acted as functional or pseudogenic. Alongside the repertoire data, information on donor age, sex, ethnicity and CMV serostatus was compiled. A later genetic analysis took genome-wide SNP genotypes for about 55% of the 666 donors and used that subset as a discovery cohort. All discovery cohort repertoires had been generated on a single sequencing platform. Class I and class II HLA loci were covered by the typing at four-digit resolution. The number of typed donors differed by locus: 629-630 for A, B, C, DRB1 and DQB1; some 540 for DQA1; roughly 600 for DPA1; and around 490 for DPB1. Several DR-DQ haplotypes were treated as single units for association and clustering because of strong linkage in the cohort. Across about 380 genotyped donors of the cohort, an average of about 250,000 unique TCR beta nucleotide sequences per donor were sequenced, and around 20% of those sequences were non-productive.

The full study reports these points: According to a later analysis, TCR association rates differed among HLA loci, with DRB1 alleles showing the most associated TCRs and HLA-C alleles showing the fewest. Immune exposure information for the cohort was limited to CMV serostatus. Most TCR sequences were observed very rarely across donors, whereas some public TCRs were present in many individuals. A cluster of highly shared sequence variants was judged likely to be a technical artifact of the sequencing pipeline. The cohort was sequenced for TCR beta chains only, and without alpha or paired-chain data the features that could be detected were limited. In vitro tests confirmed that a few of the cytomegalovirus-associated TCR beta chains recognize cytomegalovirus antigens. The presence/absence analyses assumed that sequencing depth was roughly uniform across donors, and that assumption may not be true. Broadly in line with IMGT annotations, most TCR beta V segments showed up in productive rearrangements about 87% or about 30% of the time in an earlier analysis of 587 of the donors. According to a later analysis, parvovirus B19, influenza, CMV and Epstein-Barr virus appeared linked to several top co-occurrence clusters. According to a later analysis, most CMV-associated TCR beta chains appeared to be HLA-restricted, and the HLA associations seemed to be driven largely by CMV exposure. In the study, 150 to 200 TCR beta chains were listed as associated with cytomegalovirus. Correlated functional status among segregating V segments might reflect linkage disequilibrium, but an unknown experimental factor could not be ruled out. V-gene and J-gene trimming of TCR beta chains was associated with a missense DCLRE1C variant in a later genetic analysis, and the association was replicated in an independent cohort. Some IMGT-functional V segments, including TRBV6-2 and TRBV6-3, could not be distinguished by the 87-base-pair reads and were therefore excluded. A later analysis found that HLA-associated TCR beta chains were more clonally expanded and had lower generation probabilities than equally common non-associated chains. HLA typing was unavailable for some donors at each locus, so association tests used only the typed subset. It was suggested by the authors that the approach could potentially be generalized to other disease states and immunological phenotypes. Some 16 rarely observed V segments, including chromosome 9 orphons, were excluded from the earlier analysis of a few hundred of the donors because counts were too low. In a later analysis, 16,951 TCR beta sequences were associated with specific HLA alleles at a false discovery rate of 0.05. A further reported finding was that TCR beta sequences accurately predicted the HLA-A and HLA-B alleles for most subjects in the first cohort. According to a later genetic analysis, donors in an Asian-associated ancestry cluster had fewer N-insertions in productive TCRs than the approximately 650-donor mean. In both the original and validation cohorts, the classifier was reported to diagnose cytomegalovirus status with high specificity and sensitivity. When HLA alleles, especially DR and DQ, strongly co-occurred, TCR associations were difficult to assign to individual alleles.

The cohort consisted of 600 or so healthy bone marrow donors. Cohort members were all nominally healthy when sampled, although unrecorded immune exposures were likely present. The donor was CMV seropositive and was included in the group of 250 to 300 seropositive cohort members. Each donor provided a peripheral blood sample, and peripheral blood mononuclear cells were used for TCR beta sequencing. The Qiagen DNeasy Blood Extraction Kit was used to extract genomic DNA from the blood cell samples. Notes on this clone: The antigen this receptor binds is unknown. No much larger clone is present one base from it, and per-base qualities are unavailable.

V and J lose 6 bases and 5 bases, and a span of 7 bases separates them. The CDR3 contains 12 residues, cysteine and phenylalanine counted. CDR3 DNA only is kept here, 36 bases in frame from base 1. The germline V gene supplies CDR1 SNHLY and CDR2 FYNNEI. Libraries were constructed by the immunoSEQ multiplex PCR assay. For the multiplex PCR, a mixture combining 60 forward primers for TCR Vbeta segments and 13 reverse primers for TCR Jbeta segments was used. The CDR3 region of rearranged TCR beta genes was amplified from genomic DNA with a multiplex PCR assay. The amplified TCR beta libraries were sequenced on the Illumina HiSeq System as 87-base-pair reads. The authors processed their data as follows. A later analysis counted approximately 74 million unique TCR beta chains across the approximately 700 repertoires, and around 9.9 million of these chains were shared by at least two donors. Raw reads were error-corrected and collapsed into unique sequences with a nearest-neighbor algorithm that merged closely related sequences to remove PCR and sequencing errors. To assign V, D and J gene segments, CDR3 sequences were aligned to IMGT reference sequences. Each retained sequence needed at least a six-nucleotide match to both a V gene segment and a J gene segment. Rearrangements were classified as productive when the CDR3 lacked stop codons and remained in frame with V and J, and all other rearrangements were classified as non-productive. CDR3 was defined according to IMGT convention as the region running from the second conserved V-encoded cysteine to the conserved J-encoded phenylalanine. The earlier analysis of fewer than 750 of the donors excluded sequences that lacked an unambiguous match to a single V gene segment. In an earlier analysis of around 600 of the donors, V segments were called functional above 56.7% productive rearrangements and were called segregating when the between-donor standard deviation exceeded 5%. A statistical classification framework was developed to diagnose cytomegalovirus status using the catalog of TCR beta chain sequences. A later analysis assigned V and J genes by comparing TCR nucleotide sequences with IMGT/GENE-DB human TR gene sequences. Using the TCRdist pipeline, a later analysis assigned CDR3 sequences along with most-parsimonious VDJ recombination scenarios. In a later analysis, each TCR beta chain was defined by its CDR3 amino acid sequence together with its V-gene family, and reads without a unique V-gene family were excluded. As a way to deal with suspected cross-contamination and a sequencing artifact, a later analysis dropped more than 500 nucleotide sequences that were highly shared and had low generation probability. A later analysis calculated a clonal expansion index for each public chain from normalized within-repertoire ranks of inferred template counts. A later analysis computed generation probabilities with a VDJ recombination model fitted to out-of-frame rearrangements, and checked the results against IGoR. In a later analysis, hypergeometric tests were used to score TCR-TCR, TCR-HLA and TCR-CMV co-occurrence, with a repertoire-size bias correction applied to TCR pairs. In a later analysis, false discovery rates were estimated by permuting HLA or CMV assignments 20 times. In a later analysis, co-occurring TCRs were grouped using DBSCAN, with TCRdist sequence similarity added in when clustering inside HLA-allele-positive subsets. Repertoires with fewer than 30,000 or more than 120,000 public chains were left out of co-occurrence clustering, as were about 5 repertoires with anomalous nucleotide sharing. TCRdb obtained this table from immuneACCESS and retained in-frame rearrangements with V and J assigned. These tables miss some clones; where compared with another copy, unresolved V genes account for less than half of the shortfall, and the remainder is unexplained. V, J and clone size were drawn from that table, and D and trimming were deduced from the DNA. For this sample there are under 200,000 clones; around three quarters appear just once. Nearly 4.5% of the sample lies in the top ten.

This receptor was identified in a woman aged 25 to 39 in good health and CMV-seropositive. This chain is built from TRBV2 and TRBJ2-2; the D gene is perhaps TRBD1, on 5 matching bases. The source material was PBMCs. CDR3 protein: CASRGPTGELFF. The base sequence is TGTGCCAGCAGGGGGCCTACCGGGGAGCTGTTTTTT.